The sequence of this T cell receptor beta chain was determined in a study of CD4 T cells in relation to SARS-CoV-2 and coronaviruses. On the study more broadly: After roughly 9 days of antigen culture, PBMC TCR beta CDR3s were sequenced.

The CDR3 is 11 amino acids. V dropped 5 bases and J dropped 15 bases, with 14 bases sitting between them. Germline V gene lookup returns CDR1 SNHLY and CDR2 FYNNEI. The assay was immunoSEQ multiplex PCR, and TCRdb's table has in-frame clones only and misses some. The sample holds around 25,000 clones, over 65% seen once. A word on this clone: Its specificity is not known.

The study's findings and limits: Samples before the pandemic and after infection were not matched within any donor.

The unexposed donors gave CD4+ T cells in about 2010-2019, prior to COVID-19. Isolation of CD4+ T cells took place after around eleven days in culture. This receptor was identified in a human donor in good health. This chain links TRBV2 with TRBJ2-1, with D perhaps matching TRBD2 (6 bases). The sample consisted of CD4+ T cells from PBMCs, cultured in vitro. The CDR3: CASSRSGVLFF. CDR3 sequence (DNA): TGTGCCAGCAGTCGGTCGGGAGTTCTGTTCTTC.